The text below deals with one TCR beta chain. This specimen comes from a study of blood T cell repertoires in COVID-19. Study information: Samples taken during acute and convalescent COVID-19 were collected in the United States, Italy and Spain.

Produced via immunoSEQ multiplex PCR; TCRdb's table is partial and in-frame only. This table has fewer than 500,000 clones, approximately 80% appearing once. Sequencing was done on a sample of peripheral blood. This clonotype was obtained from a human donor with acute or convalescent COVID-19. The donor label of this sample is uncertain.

The CDR3, as DNA: TGTGCCAGCAGCCAATGGGCTAGCGGAAACCGCGGGGAGACCCAGTACTTC. Amino acid sequence: CASSQWASGNRGETQYF. The genes are TRBV3-1 (or the pseudogene TRBV3-2) and TRBJ2-5; the match to TRBD2 covers 7 bases. The CDR3 contains 17 residues. CDR1 LGHDT and CDR2 YNNKEL come from the germline V gene (reference sequence). V gave up 2 bases and J gave up 5 bases; unmatched junction bases: 14.